A single sample gave rise to the 8 T cell receptor beta chains below, sequenced in a study of T cells in Graves' hyperthyroidism and ophthalmopathy. TCR beta CDR3 regions were amplified from RNA transcripts. First-round RT-PCR targeting the TCR CDR3 was performed with the HTBI primer set. TCRdb fed the multiplex PCR reads into MiXCR, producing one record per CDR3 protein. The data show 700,000 to 950,000 distinct CDR3 sequences, roughly 32% seen once. Source material: blood. All receptors come from a woman in her forties with Graves' hyperthyroidism.

Concerning this clonotype itself: A much larger clonotype is one base distant, so this may be a read error. This rearrangement joins TRBV7-2 to TRBJ1-3; unclear D gene. This CDR3 has 17 residues. In germline, CDR1 is SGHTA, CDR2 FQGNSA. In DNA, the CDR3 is TGTGCCGGCAGCTCGTACTTCGCCCAACTCTCTGGAAACACCATATATTTT. Encoded protein: CAGSSYFAQLSGNTIYF.

This clonotype was recorded at least ten times. V usage is TRBV10-3 and J usage is TRBJ1-1, with D tentatively TRBD1 (5 bases). The CDR3 extends over 14 amino acids. Trimming took 6 bases from V and 3 from J, leaving 14 bases between them. Germline lookup yields CDR1 ENHRY and CDR2 SYGVKD. The CDR3: CAISSQEGDTEAFF. Here the CDR3 DNA reads TGTGCCATCAGCTCACAGGAAGGGGACACTGAAGCTTTCTTT.

This clonotype occurred many times. The V gene is TRBV4-3, the J gene TRBJ2-5, with TRBD2 matching over 8 bases. Germline V lookup: CDR1 LGHNA, CDR2 YSLEER. The trim removed 0 bases at V and 5 bases at J, leaving 8 bases unmatched. The length of the CDR3 is 16 residues. CDR3 sequence reads: CASSQDIAGGEETQYF. In DNA form, the CDR3 reads TGCGCCAGCAGCCAAGATATCGCGGGAGGCGAGGAGACCCAGTACTTC.

The chain is built from TRBV10-3 and TRBJ2-3; D unresolved. Trimming pared 8 bases from V and 2 bases from J, leaving 8 bases between. The CDR3 totals 12 residues. Germline CDR1 ENHRY, CDR2 SYGVKD. DNA of the CDR3: TGTGCCATCGGCGGATACACAGATACGCAGTATTTT. As protein: CAIGGYTDTQYF.

Concerning this clonotype itself: This could be a read error, since a much larger clone is one nucleotide away. The rearrangement joins TRBV7-2 to TRBJ1-1; D gene uncertain. This CDR3 spans 15 amino acids. V was trimmed by 2 bases and J by 0 bases, leaving 10 bases between them. Germline assignment: CDR1 SGHTA and CDR2 FQGNSA. The CDR3 DNA follows: TGTGCCAGCAGCTTAAGTCTTCGCATGAACACTGAAGCTTTCTTT. It codes for CASSLSLRMNTEAFF. The full variable domain, with the rest looked up from reference TRBV7-2 and TRBJ1-1, is GAGVSQSPSNKVTEKGKDVELRCDPISGHTALYWYRQSLGQGLEFLIYFQGNSAPDKSGLPSDRFSAERTGGSVSTLTIQRTQQEDSAVYLCASSLSLRMNTEAFFGQGTRLTVV.

On this clonotype itself: The CDR3 does not end in the conserved phenylalanine or tryptophan, so this is likely a read error. This chain uses TRBV5-6 with TRBJ2-7; 7 bases line up with TRBD1. The CDR3 has 14 residues. V dropped 3 bases and J dropped 1; count of bases not matched to a gene: 4. Germline V gene data show CDR1 as SGHDT and CDR2 as YYEEEE. CDR3 nucleotide sequence: TGTGCCAGCAGCTGGGACAGCCAGTCCTACGAGCAGTACCTC. Translation: CASSWDSQSYEQYL.

Details on this clonotype: Here the CDR3 omits its conserved ending phenylalanine or tryptophan, so a read error is the likely source. The limits of the CDR3 on the DNA are not certain, so only TCRdb's listed CDR3 is given. This chain links TRBV9 with TRBJ1-1; the D call in the table, TRBD1, was not verified against the DNA. Germline assignment: CDR1 SGDLS and CDR2 YYNGEE. Termini included, the CDR3 measures 16 amino acids. CDR3 in amino acids: CASSVGQGGMNTEASL.

The CDR3 DNA is TGCGCCAGCAGCCAAGAAGGATGGGGGAGGGGGGAGCCTGAAGCTTTCTTT. Its protein is CASSQEGWGRGEPEAFF. The genes are TRBV4-3 and TRBJ1-1; D possibly corresponds to TRBD1 (6 bases). V was pared by 0 bases and J by 6 bases, with 20 bases between. Per germline, CDR1 LGHNA and CDR2 YSLEER. The CDR3 sequence is 17 residues long.